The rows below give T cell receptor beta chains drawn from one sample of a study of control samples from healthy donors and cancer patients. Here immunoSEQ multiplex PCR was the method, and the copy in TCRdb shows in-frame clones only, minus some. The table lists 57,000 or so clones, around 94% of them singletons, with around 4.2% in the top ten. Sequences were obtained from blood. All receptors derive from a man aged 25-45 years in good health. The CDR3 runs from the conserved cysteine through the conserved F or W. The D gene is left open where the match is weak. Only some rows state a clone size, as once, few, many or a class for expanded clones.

TGTGCCAGCAGGCAACCGGGACAGGGAAGCAATCAGCCCCAGCATTTT | CASRQPGQGSNQPQHF | TRBD1 | - | TRBJ1-5 | TRBV28
TGTGCCAGCAGTCTCAGGGGGAGTCAGCCCCAGCATTTT | CASSLRGSQPQHF | TRBD1 | - | TRBJ1-5 | TRBV6-5
TGTGCCAGCAGCCAAGACTCAGGTACCAAAGCTTTCTTT | CASSQDSGTKAFF | - | once | TRBJ1-1 | TRBV3-1/TRBV3-2
TGTGCCAGCAGCCCCAATCAGGGGCTGAACACTGAAGCTTTCTTT | CASSPNQGLNTEAFF | - | - | TRBJ1-1 | TRBV4-2
TGTGCCAGCAGCTACGGACAGGGGACTGAAGCTTTCTTT | CASSYGQGTEAFF | TRBD1 | - | TRBJ1-1 | TRBV11-3
TGCGCCAGCAGCCTAACAGGGGACACTGAAGCTTTCTTT | CASSLTGDTEAFF | TRBD1 | - | TRBJ1-1 | TRBV5-1
TGTGCCAGTAGGCTGGGGAGTAACACTGAAGCTTTCTTT | CASRLGSNTEAFF | - | - | TRBJ1-1 | TRBV19
TGCGCCAGCAGCCCGGGGGCTAGCGGGAGTAATGAGCAGTTCTTC | CASSPGASGSNEQFF | TRBD2 | - | TRBJ2-1 | TRBV5-1
TGCGCCAGCAGCCTGGGACAGGGATCTTCACCCCTCCACTTT | CASSLGQGSSPLHF | TRBD1 | - | TRBJ1-6 | TRBV5-1
TGTGCCAGCAGCCTAGCCCCCGGGGTCCACAATGAGCAGTTCTTC | CASSLAPGVHNEQFF | - | - | TRBJ2-1 | TRBV3-1/TRBV3-2